Presented here are 21 T cell receptor beta chains from one specimen sequenced in a study of T cells in Graves' hyperthyroidism and ophthalmopathy (dated by TCRdb to the late 2010s). The library was produced with multiplex PCR. Instrument used: Illumina HiSeq 2000. The TCR beta CDR3 regions were amplified from the RNA transcripts. The TCR CDR3 was subjected to a first round of RT-PCR using the HTBI primer set and the Qiagen OneStep RT-PCR kit. TCRdb applied fastp at Q25 and MiXCR to the public reads, then kept only in-frame beta chains. Here each entry gathers all rows of one CDR3 protein and keeps the most common genes and DNA. The sample table holds a few hundred thousand distinct CDR3 sequences, of which roughly 16% were seen once. 2.5% to 4% of the sample lies in the top ten. Sequenced: blood. These receptors all stem from a woman between 40 and 55 years old with Graves' ophthalmopathy.

Many counts were recorded for this clonotype. The rearrangement links TRBV28 to TRBJ2-7; TRBD1 agrees at 10 bases. The CDR3 is 14 residues long. Unmatched junction bases numbered 6, after V lost 8 bases and J lost 2 bases. Germline-derived CDR1 and CDR2 are MDHEN and SYDVKM. The CDR3 reads CASGSGTGAYEQYF. The CDR3 DNA reads TGTGCCAGCGGGTCCGGGACAGGGGCCTACGAGCAGTACTTC.

In this sample, this clonotype turned up many times. The rearrangement links TRBV11-1 to TRBJ2-1, with 7 positions matching TRBD1. The CDR3 runs to 14 residues. Germline CDR1 is SGHAT and CDR2 is FQDESV (reference sequence). The trim removed 10 bases at V and 10 bases at J, leaving 16 bases unmatched. CDR3 region: CATGRTGPPSEQFF. CDR3 DNA: TGTGCCACCGGCCGGACAGGACCACCTTCGGAGCAGTTCTTC.

This clonotype was recorded many times. The chain links TRBV5-8 to TRBJ2-3; possibly TRBD2 for D (5 bases). Germline-derived CDR1 and CDR2 are SGHTS and YDEGEE. The V end lost 1 base, the J end lost 4 bases, and 13 bases lay between the germline ends. The CDR3 spans 15 residues. CDR3 nucleotide sequence: TGTGCCAGCAGCTTGAGTGGACTCTCCGCAGATACGCAGTATTTT. Translated, it gives CASSLSGLSADTQYF.

The CDR3 reads CASGMTGPSYNEQFF. The CDR3, as DNA: TGTGCCAGCGGAATGACGGGACCATCCTACAATGAGCAGTTCTTC. The chain couples TRBV4-2 to TRBJ2-1; D may be TRBD1 or TRBD2 (5 bases each). The CDR3 is 15 amino acids. V lost 8 bases and J 1 base, leaving 15 bases between the germline ends. Germline V gene data show CDR1 as LGHNA and CDR2 as YNFKEQ.

The CDR3 sequence is CARGVRTDTQYF. The CDR3 region has the DNA TGCGCCAGGGGGGTACGGACAGATACGCAGTATTTT. This chain joins TRBV10-1 and TRBJ2-3; D may match TRBD1 or TRBD2 (5 bases each). This CDR3 region has 12 residues. Germline CDR1 WNHNN, CDR2 SYGVQD (reference sequence). Between the trimmed V and J ends, which lost 9 bases and 3 bases, there was a span of 10 bases.

V gene TRBV6-5 combines with J gene TRBJ1-1; D perhaps matches TRBD1 (5 bases). Germline loops: CDR1 MNHEY, CDR2 SVGAGI. The CDR3 has 15 amino acids. Between the trimmed V and J ends, which lost 2 bases and 4 bases, there was a span of 14 bases. The CDR3 nucleotides are TGTGCCAGCAGTTACAGTCTGCAGGGAATCACTGAAGCTTTCTTT. Translating gives CASSYSLQGITEAFF.

This clonotype was recorded a few times. V usage is TRBV5-1 and J usage is TRBJ2-1; the match to TRBD2 covers 10 bases. V shed 1 base and J 0 bases; nucleotides not matched to a gene: 10. Germline V gene sequence: CDR1 SGHRS, CDR2 YFSETQ. This CDR3 has 19 amino acids. In DNA, the CDR3 is TGCGCCAGCAGCTTGCTGGCTAGCGGGAGTTTAAGCTCCTACAATGAGCAGTTCTTC. Translated, it gives CASSLLASGSLSSYNEQFF. Supplemented by reference TRBV5-1 and TRBJ2-1, the full variable domain reads KAGVTQTPRYLIKTRGQQVTLSCSPISGHRSVSWYQQTPGQGLQFLFEYFSETQRNKGNFPGRFSGRQFSNSRSEMNVSTLELGDSALYLCASSLLASGSLSSYNEQFFGPGTRLTVL.

This clonotype appeared many times. This sequence joins TRBV10-3 and TRBJ1-1; tentatively, D is TRBD1 (5 bases). Per the germline V gene, CDR1 is ENHRY and CDR2 is SYGVKD. Trimming cost V 8 bases and J 1 base, with 11 bases left between them. CDR3 length: 13 amino acids. The CDR3 protein is CAIGGQQNTEAFF. The CDR3 DNA is TGTGCCATCGGAGGACAACAGAACACTGAAGCTTTCTTT.

This clonotype appeared a few times. The gene calls are TRBV20-1 and TRBJ1-2, with D possibly being TRBD1 (5 bases). Germline-derived CDR1 and CDR2 are DFQATT and SNEGSKA (reference sequence). V lost 0 bases to trimming and J lost 5 bases, with 19 bases between them. The CDR3 totals 16 residues. The CDR3 nucleotides are TGCAGTGCTAGAGATCCGGGGACCAAGGAACCTTATGGCTACACCTTC. Amino acid sequence: CSARDPGTKEPYGYTF.

This clonotype was seen at least ten times. The V and J genes are TRBV28 and TRBJ2-1, with TRBD2 as a possible D gene (6 bases). The CDR3 is 16 residues long. The germline V gene encodes CDR1 MDHEN and CDR2 SYDVKM. Deletions cut 8 bases from V and 5 bases from J, with 22 bases between. DNA of the CDR3: TGTGCCAGCTTGGGAACCTTAGCGGCCGTGCACAATGAGCAGTTCTTC. Amino acids: CASLGTLAAVHNEQFF.

The rearrangement links TRBV12-3 or TRBV12-4 to TRBJ2-2; 7 nucleotides match TRBD2. The CDR3 covers 16 residues. J lost 5 bases, V lost 1 base, and 7 bases had no gene match. CDR3 DNA: TGTGCCAGCAGTTTAGTCGGAGCGGGGACGACCGGGGAGCTGTTTTTT. Encoded protein: CASSLVGAGTTGELFF.

This clonotype appeared a few times. The chain joins TRBV2 to TRBJ1-3; D gene ambiguous. V shed 4 bases and J shed 3 bases, with 7 bases lying between them. The CDR3 sequence is 13 residues long. Germline CDR1 and CDR2: SNHLY and FYNNEI. The CDR3 here is CASSGTYGNTIYF. The DNA of the CDR3 is TGTGCCAGCAGTGGGACGTATGGAAACACCATATATTTT.

This clonotype was recorded at least ten times. V is TRBV11-2 and J is TRBJ2-5, with 7 bases fitting TRBD2. Trimming took 6 bases from V and 0 from J; bases not matched to a gene: 19. The length of the CDR3 is 19 residues. Germline CDR1 is SGHAT and CDR2 is FQNNGV. CDR3: CASRGGKGLRLADQETQYF. The DNA for the CDR3 is TGTGCCAGCAGGGGGGGGAAGGGGCTGAGGCTAGCGGACCAAGAGACCCAGTACTTC.

The chain employs TRBV10-3 and TRBJ2-7; 8 positions agree with TRBD2. Germline V CDR1 and CDR2: ENHRY, SYGVKD. The CDR3 totals 16 residues. The J segment lost 2 bases and the V segment lost 0 bases, leaving 6 bases of the junction unmatched. DNA of the CDR3: TGTGCCATCAGTGAGTCGAACAGCGGGGGAGCCTACGAGCAGTACTTC. As protein: CAISESNSGGAYEQYF.

This clonotype was seen repeatedly, ten times or more. The chain uses TRBV20-1 and TRBJ2-7; D is ambiguous. The germline V gene has CDR1 DFQATT and CDR2 SNEGSKA (reference sequence). The CDR3 has 13 residues. V dropped 0 bases and J dropped 2 bases, with 8 bases sitting between them. The CDR3 nucleotides are TGCAGTGCTAGAGATCGGGCGACCTACGAGCAGTACTTC. Translation: CSARDRATYEQYF.

Comments on this clonotype: It may be a read error: a sequence one base away is much more abundant. V gene TRBV7-2 combines with J gene TRBJ2-3, with a weak D call TRBD2 (7 bases). This CDR3 region has 18 residues. V was pared by 5 bases and J by 4 bases, with 25 bases between. Germline V gene sequence: CDR1 SGHTA, CDR2 FQGNSA. The CDR3 here is CASSPRTGGGGGSDTQYF. The CDR3 DNA is TGTGCCAGCAGCCCCCGGACTGGCGGGGGCGGTGGGTCAGATACGCAGTATTTT.

This clonotype came up many times. This rearrangement joins TRBV3-1 to TRBJ2-5; no definite D call. V gave up 0 bases and J gave up 5 bases, with 10 bases separating them. Germline loops: CDR1 LGHDT, CDR2 YNNKEL (reference sequence). The CDR3 runs 14 residues. CDR3 residues: CASSQDITSETQYF. The CDR3 bases are TGTGCCAGCAGCCAAGATATTACTTCTGAGACCCAGTACTTC.

This clonotype showed up many times. The V and J genes are TRBV5-6 and TRBJ2-5; D perhaps matches TRBD2 (5 bases). V was clipped by 4 bases and J by 5 bases, with 15 bases between them. CDR3 length: 14 residues. In germline, CDR1 is SGHDT, CDR2 YYEEEE. Written as DNA, the CDR3 is TGTGCCAGCAGCCCGATAGGAGGCGGGGAGACCCAGTACTTC. Its translation is CASSPIGGGETQYF.

This clonotype appeared a few times. The gene calls are TRBV20-1 and TRBJ2-3, with D perhaps given as TRBD1 or TRBD2 (5 bases each). The CDR3 runs 15 residues. In germline, CDR1 is DFQATT, CDR2 SNEGSKA (reference sequence). V was shortened by 0 bases and J by 6 bases, with 16 bases between the two germline ends. The CDR3 reads CSARDPGQLGDTQYF. DNA of the CDR3: TGCAGTGCTAGAGACCCGGGGCAGTTGGGGGATACGCAGTATTTT.

This clonotype was observed a few times. The V call is TRBV9, the J call TRBJ2-5, with 7 nucleotides matching TRBD1. The CDR3 runs to 14 residues. Trimming took 0 bases from V and 4 from J; bases not matched to a gene: 3. Per the germline V gene, CDR1 is SGDLS and CDR2 is YYNGEE. CDR3 protein: CASSVGNRGETQYF. CDR3 DNA: TGTGCCAGCAGCGTAGGTAACAGGGGAGAGACCCAGTACTTC.

This clonotype was observed many times. This chain uses TRBV18 with TRBJ1-1; the match to TRBD1 covers 12 bases. Germline V gene sequence: CDR1 KGHSH, CDR2 LQKENI. This CDR3 contains 13 residues. V shed 3 bases, J shed 9 bases, and the junction held 2 bases outside the gene matches. Written as DNA, the CDR3 is TGTGCCAGCTCACCCGGGACAGGGGGCCAAGCTTTCTTT. This gives the protein CASSPGTGGQAFF.